Ten or more counts support the clone carrying this T cell receptor beta chain. Its matching antigen is unknown. This record comes from a study of T cells in Graves' hyperthyroidism and ophthalmopathy. General observations from the study: Researchers found most expanded thyroid clonotypes above 0.001 in blood as well. Using 13 V-J features, a model discriminated ophthalmopathy from stable hyperthyroidism.

It was uncontrolled infection, other autoimmune disease, pregnancy or lactation that excluded patients. The TCR beta CDR3 regions underwent amplification using RNA transcripts as the source. In the first-round RT-PCR of the TCR CDR3, the HTBI primer set was used. Each CDR3 protein gets one entry after TCRdb re-called the multiplex PCR reads with MiXCR. The repertoire has hundreds of thousands of distinct CDR3 sequences, roughly 13% of them found once; the top ten carry less than 10%. The receptor was isolated from a woman aged 18-29 years with Graves' hyperthyroidism. Specimen: blood.

The CDR3 sequence: CSARADYTNTGELFF. CDR3 in DNA: TGCAGTGCTAGAGCGGACTATACGAACACCGGGGAGCTGTTTTTT. The chain has TRBV20-1 and TRBJ2-2; the D gene is possibly TRBD2 (6 bases). V gave up 1 base and J gave up 0 bases, with 9 bases separating them. Germline assignment: CDR1 DFQATT and CDR2 SNEGSKA (reference sequence). This CDR3 comprises 15 residues.